A single sample is the source of the 29 T cell receptor beta chains below, sequenced in a study of T-cell reconstitution after alpha-beta-depleted transplantation in children. The authors prepared the TCRbeta library with unique molecular identifiers. TCRdb processed the PCR reads anew with MiXCR; each CDR3 protein has one entry. The sample includes hundreds of thousands of distinct CDR3 sequences, under 15% of them seen just once. Sequences were derived from PBMCs from the stem cell graft donor, sampled from the stem cell graft. Receptor source: a human donor who donated a stem cell graft to a child with combined immunodeficiency.

This chain connects TRBV20-1 to TRBJ2-3; the D gene is possibly TRBD1 (5 bases). Germline V gives CDR1 DFQATT, CDR2 SNEGSKA (reference sequence). CDR3 length equals 16 residues. The CDR3 spells CCCSTGAQDSRYTQYF. The DNA of the CDR3 is TGCTGCTGCTCTACAGGAGCCCAGGATAGTAGATATACGCAGTATTTT.

This clonotype was seen at least ten times. The rearrangement links TRBV29-1 to TRBJ1-2; no firm D call. Germline V CDR1 and CDR2: SQVTM, ANQGSEA. The germline V and J ends were trimmed by 0 bases and 4 bases, with 9 bases remaining between them. CDR3 size: 13 residues. CDR3 residues: CSVEDGERYGYTF. As DNA, the CDR3 is TGCAGCGTTGAAGATGGGGAGCGCTATGGCTACACCTTC.

The chain links TRBV7-9 to TRBJ1-2; D call uncertain. The CDR3 extends over 13 amino acids. Germline CDR1 and CDR2: SEHNR and FQNEAQ (reference sequence). V dropped 5 bases and J dropped 2 bases, with 9 bases sitting between them. The CDR3 here is CASSQQSNYGYTF. The CDR3 coding sequence is TGTGCCAGCAGCCAACAGTCAAACTATGGCTACACCTTC. Full variable domain (rest looked up from reference TRBV7-9 and TRBJ1-2): DTGVSQNPRHKITKRGQNVTFRCDPISEHNRLYWYRQTLGQGPEFLTYFQNEAQLEKSRLLSDRFSAERPKGSFSTLEIQRTEQGDSAMYLCASSQQSNYGYTFGSGTRLTVV.

The sample holds a few counts of this clonotype. The chain is built from TRBV21-1 and TRBJ2-1; the table calls TRBD2, which could not be checked here. TRBV21-1 is a pseudogene locus. The CDR3 consists of 16 residues. Written as DNA, the CDR3 is TGTGCCAGCAGCAAGGGGGTAGCGGCCAAGGTAAATGAGCAGTTCTTC. Protein: CASSKGVAAKVNEQFF.

In its sample, this clonotype was seen many times. The rearrangement links TRBV5-1 to TRBJ1-6; a weak D match, TRBD1 (6 bases). Germline CDR1 SGHRS, CDR2 YFSETQ. Trimming removed 5 bases at V and 8 bases at J, with 14 bases between. The CDR3 consists of 14 residues. The CDR3 region has the DNA TGCGCCAGCAGTCTGGGGGCTATGGATTCACCCCTCCACTTT. Encoded protein: CASSLGAMDSPLHF.

This clonotype was counted between two and nine times. This chain uses TRBV6-5 with TRBJ2-2; D unclear. The CDR3 runs to 12 residues. Trimming took 6 bases from V and 4 from J, leaving 6 bases between them. Germline V gene sequence: CDR1 MNHEY, CDR2 SVGAGI. In nucleotides, the CDR3 is TGTGCCAGCAGGCCCGGCACCGGGGAGCTGTTTTTT. Translating it yields CASRPGTGELFF.

This clonotype appeared a few times. The chain uses TRBV9 and TRBJ2-2; D is possibly TRBD1 or TRBD2 (5 bases each). The V gene lost 0 bases and the J gene lost 4 bases, with 10 bases spanning the gap. CDR3 size: 15 residues. From germline, CDR1 is SGDLS and CDR2 YYNGEE. CDR3 sequence (DNA): TGTGCCAGCAGCGTAGCAGGGACCCTCACCGGGGAGCTGTTTTTT. As protein: CASSVAGTLTGELFF.

The genes are TRBV4-3 and TRBJ2-2; D gene unclear. Germline values: CDR1 LGHNA, CDR2 YSLEER. V lost 0 bases to trimming and J lost 6 bases, with 5 bases between them. CDR3 length equals 13 residues. CDR3 in amino acids: CASSQDYPGELFF. The DNA for the CDR3 is TGCGCCAGCAGCCAAGATTACCCCGGGGAGCTGTTTTTT.

At least ten counts were recorded for this clonotype. The chain uses TRBV20-1 and TRBJ2-7; 9 bases are shared with TRBD2. The CDR3 covers 14 residues. Germline CDR1 DFQATT, CDR2 SNEGSKA (reference sequence). The junction had 1 base not matched to a gene; V was cut back by 1 base and J by 0 bases. The CDR3 coding sequence is TGCAGTGCTAGAGTTAGCGGGGGCTCCTACGAGCAGTACTTC. Translated, it gives CSARVSGGSYEQYF.

This clonotype was counted ten times or more. This sequence joins TRBV12-3 or TRBV12-4 and TRBJ2-3, with D uncertain. The CDR3 is 14 residues long. V gave up 3 bases and J gave up 0 bases, with 7 bases separating them. This chain's CDR3 is CASSFSGSTDTQYF. CDR3 nucleotides: TGTGCCAGCAGTTTTAGTGGGAGCACAGATACGCAGTATTTT.

Ten or more counts support this clonotype. The chain uses TRBV5-6 and TRBJ2-7, with D uncertain. V was clipped by 1 base and J by 7 bases, with 9 bases between them. The CDR3 sequence is 12 residues long. Germline V gene lookup returns CDR1 SGHDT and CDR2 YYEEEE. The CDR3 reads CASSLSRLEQYF. CDR3 nucleotide sequence: TGTGCCAGCAGCTTGTCGCGTCTGGAGCAGTACTTC.

The CDR3 spells CASSESGRAEGELYEQYF. The DNA of the CDR3 is TGTGCCAGCAGTGAAAGCGGGAGGGCCGAAGGTGAATTGTACGAGCAGTACTTC. This chain joins TRBV25-1 and TRBJ2-7; 10 nucleotides line up with TRBD2. The CDR3 spans 18 residues. V gave up 2 bases and J gave up 4 bases; unmatched junction bases: 14. CDR1 is MGHDK, CDR2 SYGVNS, per germline.

The CDR3 DNA sequence: TGTGCCAGCAGCCAAGGGGGGGTAGCGCGTGGGGAGCAGTATTTT. Protein sequence: CASSQGGVARGEQYF. The chain is built from TRBV3-1 and TRBJ2-3; D perhaps matches TRBD2 (6 bases). The V end lost 1 base, the J end lost 11 bases, and 19 bases lay between the germline ends. This CDR3 spans 15 amino acids. Germline V gene data show CDR1 as LGHDT and CDR2 as YNNKEL (reference sequence).

This clonotype was observed many times. The CDR3 bases are TGTGCCAGCAGCTTCGGACTAGCGGTTCAACAAGAGACCCAGTACTTC. Translated, it gives CASSFGLAVQQETQYF. The V gene is TRBV5-5, the J gene TRBJ2-5; 10 bases are shared with TRBD2. Trimming cost V 2 bases and J 2 bases; bases outside gene matches: 6. The CDR3 length is 16 residues. Germline V gene data show CDR1 as SGHKS and CDR2 as YYEKEE (reference sequence).

The V gene is TRBV10-3, the J gene TRBJ1-4; 10 bases agree with TRBD1. The CDR3 covers 14 residues. With 4 bases clipped from V and 7 bases from J, the junction kept 3 bases outside the gene matches. Germline V gene lookup returns CDR1 ENHRY and CDR2 SYGVKD. CDR3 sequence reads: CAISGDRGREKLFF. For the CDR3, the DNA is TGTGCCATCAGTGGTGACAGGGGGCGTGAAAAACTGTTTTTT.

V and J are TRBV7-2 and TRBJ2-7; 13 nucleotides line up with TRBD2. Germline V gene lookup returns CDR1 SGHTA and CDR2 FQGNSA. The length of the CDR3 is 16 residues. The V gene end was trimmed by 5 bases and the J gene end by 3 bases; junction bases not matched to a gene: 7. The CDR3 DNA sequence: TGTGCCAGCAGCCCGTGGACTAGCGGGGGCTTCTACGAGCAGTACTTC. This gives the protein CASSPWTSGGFYEQYF.

This clonotype was detected only a few times. The chain employs TRBV20-1 and TRBJ2-3, with D perhaps TRBD2 (6 bases). Trimming left V 3 bases short and J 5 bases short, with 12 bases between. Germline V gene lookup returns CDR1 DFQATT and CDR2 SNEGSKA (reference sequence). The CDR3 loop spans 13 amino acids. In DNA, the CDR3 is TGCAGTGCTAGGAAGGGACTCCGAGATACGCAGTATTTT. Residues: CSARKGLRDTQYF.

The rearrangement uses TRBV10-3 and TRBJ2-1, with D perhaps matching TRBD1 (7 bases). The CDR3 extends over 15 amino acids. Trimming shortened V by 3 bases and J by 4 bases, and 13 bases separated the two germline ends. Germline CDR1 ENHRY, CDR2 SYGVKD. CDR3 region: CAISDVRGVYNEQFF. The CDR3 nucleotides read TGTGCCATCAGTGATGTCAGGGGGGTATACAATGAGCAGTTCTTC.

This clonotype appeared a few times. The chain carries TRBV5-1 and TRBJ2-7; 7 nucleotides align to TRBD2. From germline, CDR1 is SGHRS and CDR2 YFSETQ. The CDR3 runs 15 residues. V was clipped by 4 bases and J by 0 bases; unmatched bases: 7. The CDR3 DNA reads TGCGCCAGCAGCCCGGGACTACCCCCCTCCTACGAGCAGTACTTC. Amino acids: CASSPGLPPSYEQYF.

This clonotype was recorded many times. This rearrangement joins TRBV7-6 to TRBJ2-7, with 11 nucleotides matching TRBD1. The germline V gene has CDR1 SGHVS and CDR2 FNYEAQ. CDR3 length: 15 residues. The J segment lost 5 bases and the V segment lost 4 bases, leaving 7 bases of the junction unmatched. CDR3 loop: CASSSPGTGGNEQYF. The CDR3 DNA follows: TGTGCCAGCAGCTCTCCCGGGACAGGGGGGAACGAGCAGTACTTC.

This clonotype was observed many times. V and J are TRBV12-3 or TRBV12-4 and TRBJ2-3; 7 bases map to TRBD1. The CDR3 contains 15 residues. Unmatched junction bases numbered 5, after V lost 3 bases and J lost 2 bases. This chain's CDR3 is CASSLAGGFTDTQYF. The CDR3 DNA follows: TGTGCCAGCAGTTTGGCAGGGGGTTTCACAGATACGCAGTATTTT.

This clonotype was detected a few times. J is TRBJ2-1 and V is TRBV24-1; no clear D gene. Trimming shortened V by 2 bases and J by 4 bases, and 5 bases separated the two germline ends. This CDR3 has 13 amino acids. Germline CDR1 reads KGHDR; CDR2 reads SFDVKD. CDR3 sequence reads: CATSDYQYNEQFF. The CDR3 region has the DNA TGTGCCACCAGTGATTATCAATACAATGAGCAGTTCTTC.

This clonotype was counted ten times or more. The chain is built from TRBV29-1 and TRBJ2-3, with a possible D match to TRBD2 (5 bases). Germline-derived CDR1 and CDR2 are SQVTM and ANQGSEA. Trimming removed 2 bases at V and 8 bases at J, with 17 bases between. The length of the CDR3 is 14 residues. CDR3 sequence (DNA): TGCAGCGTTGAAAGGTGGGAGACAATTGTTACGCAGTATTTT. It yields the protein CSVERWETIVTQYF.

The rearrangement uses TRBV24-1 and TRBJ1-1; D might be TRBD1 (5 bases). This CDR3 comprises 15 residues. The germline gives CDR1 KGHDR, CDR2 SFDVKD. The V gene lost 7 bases and the J gene lost 1 base, with 15 bases spanning the gap. CDR3 region: CATRSRDRGNTEAFF. The CDR3 DNA follows: TGTGCCACCAGGAGTAGAGACAGAGGGAACACTGAAGCTTTCTTT.

The J gene is TRBJ2-5, the V gene TRBV9, with TRBD2 identical over 14 bases. V lost 4 bases and J lost 3; bases outside the gene matches: 5. The CDR3 has 16 amino acids. CDR1 and CDR2 (germline): SGDLS, YYNGEE. CDR3: CASSFAGLAGEETQYF. The CDR3 region has the DNA TGTGCCAGCAGCTTTGCGGGACTAGCGGGAGAAGAGACCCAGTACTTC.

This clonotype was detected a few times. V and J are TRBV13 and TRBJ2-1, with no clear D. Germline V CDR1 and CDR2: PRHDT, FYEKMQ (reference sequence). This CDR3 comprises 14 residues. Trimming left V 4 bases short and J 9 bases short, with 16 bases between. CDR3 amino acids: CASSSTPDGGEQFF. CDR3 bases: TGTGCCAGCAGCTCCACCCCGGACGGCGGTGAGCAGTTCTTC.

This clonotype was seen a handful of times. The chain combines TRBV7-9 with TRBJ2-1; 8 bases match TRBD1. Looked up from germline, CDR1 is SEHNR and CDR2 is FQNEAQ (reference sequence). With 1 base clipped from V and 7 bases from J, the junction kept 9 bases outside the gene matches. CDR3 size: 16 residues. CDR3 nucleotides: TGTGCCAGCAGCTTAGTCACAGGGGGTTTGAGGAATGAGCAGTTCTTC. Translating gives CASSLVTGGLRNEQFF.

The chain combines TRBV20-1 with TRBJ1-4; a weak D match, TRBD1 (5 bases). V lost 7 bases and J 4 bases, leaving 13 bases between the germline ends. Germline-derived CDR1 and CDR2 are DFQATT and SNEGSKA (reference sequence). The CDR3 is 13 amino acids. This chain's CDR3 is CSGTPQGNEKLFF. The CDR3 DNA reads as TGCAGTGGAACACCGCAGGGTAATGAAAAACTGTTTTTT.

This sequence joins TRBV12-3 or TRBV12-4 and TRBJ2-1; possibly TRBD2 for D (6 bases). This CDR3 has 15 amino acids. V was cut by 2 bases and J by 7 bases, with 15 bases left in between. The CDR3 nucleotides read TGTGCCAGCAGTTTATCCGGGAGTGGTCCTAATGAGCAGTTCTTC. This sequence encodes CASSLSGSGPNEQFF.